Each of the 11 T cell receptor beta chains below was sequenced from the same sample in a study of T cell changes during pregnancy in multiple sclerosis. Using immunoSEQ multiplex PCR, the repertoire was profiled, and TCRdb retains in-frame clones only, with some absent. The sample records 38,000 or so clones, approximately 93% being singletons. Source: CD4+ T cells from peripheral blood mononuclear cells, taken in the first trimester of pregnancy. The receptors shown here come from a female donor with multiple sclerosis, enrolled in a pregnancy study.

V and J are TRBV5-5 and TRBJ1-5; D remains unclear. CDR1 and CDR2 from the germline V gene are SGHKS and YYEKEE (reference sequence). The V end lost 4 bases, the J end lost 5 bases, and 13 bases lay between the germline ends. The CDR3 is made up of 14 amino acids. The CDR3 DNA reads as TGTGCCAGCAGCCCCCTCAGTCCCCATCAGCCCCAGCATTTT. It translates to CASSPLSPHQPQHF.

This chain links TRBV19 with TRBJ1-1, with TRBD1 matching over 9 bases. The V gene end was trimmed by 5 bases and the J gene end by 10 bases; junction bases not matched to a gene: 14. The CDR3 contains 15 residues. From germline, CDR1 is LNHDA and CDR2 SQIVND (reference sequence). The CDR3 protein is CASSPGDRDGVGAFF. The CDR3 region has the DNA TGTGCCAGTAGTCCCGGGGACAGGGATGGCGTAGGAGCTTTCTTT.

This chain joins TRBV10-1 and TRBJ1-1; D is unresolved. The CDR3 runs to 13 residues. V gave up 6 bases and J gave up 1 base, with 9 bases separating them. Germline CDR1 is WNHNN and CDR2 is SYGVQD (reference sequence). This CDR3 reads CASRATWNTEAFF. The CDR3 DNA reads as TGCGCCAGCAGGGCAACGTGGAACACTGAAGCTTTCTTT.

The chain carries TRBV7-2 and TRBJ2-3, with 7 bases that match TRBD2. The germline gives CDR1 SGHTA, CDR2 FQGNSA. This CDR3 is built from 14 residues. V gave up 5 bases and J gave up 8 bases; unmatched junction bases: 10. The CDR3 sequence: CASSPEAGRGTQYF. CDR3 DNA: TGTGCCAGCAGCCCAGAAGCGGGAAGGGGTACGCAGTATTTT.

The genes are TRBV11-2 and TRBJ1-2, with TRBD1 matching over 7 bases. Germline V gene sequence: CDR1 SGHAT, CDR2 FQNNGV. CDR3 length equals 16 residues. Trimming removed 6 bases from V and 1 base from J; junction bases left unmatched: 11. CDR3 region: CASRRVGQTNNYGYTF. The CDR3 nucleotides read TGTGCCAGCAGACGCGTGGGACAGACTAATAACTATGGCTACACCTTC. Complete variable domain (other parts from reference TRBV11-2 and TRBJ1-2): EAGVAQSPRYKIIEKRQSVAFWCNPISGHATLYWYQQILGQGPKLLIQFQNNGVVDDSQLPKDRFSAERLKGVDSTLKIQPAKLEDSAVYLCASRRVGQTNNYGYTFGSGTRLTVV.

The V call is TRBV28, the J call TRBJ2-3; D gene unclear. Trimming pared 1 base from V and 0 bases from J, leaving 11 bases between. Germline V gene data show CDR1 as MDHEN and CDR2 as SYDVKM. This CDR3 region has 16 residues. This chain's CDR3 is CASSLSKTTSTDTQYF. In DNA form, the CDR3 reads TGTGCCAGCAGTTTATCGAAGACGACTAGCACAGATACGCAGTATTTT.

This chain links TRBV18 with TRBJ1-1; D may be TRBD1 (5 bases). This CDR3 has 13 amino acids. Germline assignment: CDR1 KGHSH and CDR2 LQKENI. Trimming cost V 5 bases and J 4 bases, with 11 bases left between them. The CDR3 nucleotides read TGTGCCAGCTCATTTCAAACAGGCACTGAAGCTTTCTTT. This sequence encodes CASSFQTGTEAFF.

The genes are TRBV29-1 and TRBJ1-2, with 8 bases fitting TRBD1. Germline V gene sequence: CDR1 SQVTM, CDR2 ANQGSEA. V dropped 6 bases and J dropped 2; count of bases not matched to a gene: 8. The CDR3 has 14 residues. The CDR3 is CSVMTGVQNYGYTF. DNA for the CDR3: TGCAGCGTCATGACAGGGGTCCAGAACTATGGCTACACCTTC.

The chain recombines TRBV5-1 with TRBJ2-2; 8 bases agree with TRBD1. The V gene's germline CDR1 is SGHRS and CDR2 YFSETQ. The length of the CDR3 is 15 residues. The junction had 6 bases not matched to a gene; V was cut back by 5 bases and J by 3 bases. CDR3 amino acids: CASRLAGQDTGELFF. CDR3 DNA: TGCGCCAGCAGACTCGCGGGACAGGACACCGGGGAGCTGTTTTTT.

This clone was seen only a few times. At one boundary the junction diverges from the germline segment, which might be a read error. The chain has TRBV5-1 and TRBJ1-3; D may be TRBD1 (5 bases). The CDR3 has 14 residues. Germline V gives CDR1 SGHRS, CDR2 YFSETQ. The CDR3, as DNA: TGCGCCACCAGCCCGGGGGTCTCCGGAAACACCATATATTTT. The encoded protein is CATSPGVSGNTIYF.

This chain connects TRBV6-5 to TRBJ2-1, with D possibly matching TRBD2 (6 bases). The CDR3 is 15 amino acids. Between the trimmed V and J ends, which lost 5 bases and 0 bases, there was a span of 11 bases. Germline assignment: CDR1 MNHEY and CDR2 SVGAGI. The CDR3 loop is CASSLVGGSYNEQFF. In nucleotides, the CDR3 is TGTGCCAGCAGTCTTGTGGGGGGCTCCTACAATGAGCAGTTCTTC.